Following are 24 T cell receptor beta chains from one sample sequenced in a study of spatial heterogeneity in lung cancer. Time point of the sample: sample taken at primary tumor resection. Unsorted whole RNA from tumor, nontumor lung or frozen PBMC underwent sequencing. Using its own MiXCR run on the 5' RACE reads, TCRdb lists one record per CDR3 protein. The data contain roughly 70,000 distinct CDR3 sequences, less than 15% of them seen just once; the ten biggest clones take up 7.2%. This sample comprised PBMCs, obtained at surgery. These receptors all come from a male donor with early-stage non-small cell lung cancer.

V and J are TRBV5-6 and TRBJ1-1; a possible D gene is TRBD1 (6 bases). Germline loops: CDR1 SGHDT, CDR2 YYEEEE. CDR3 size: 15 residues. Trimming stripped 0 bases from V and 4 bases from J, with 13 bases between. The CDR3 nucleotides read TGTGCCAGCAGCTTGGAGTCAGGGGACATCACTGAAGCTTTCTTT. It codes for CASSLESGDITEAFF.

This clonotype has only a few counts. The chain's CDR3 is CASSIGAGGSNTGELFF. Here the CDR3 DNA reads TGTGCCAGTAGTATCGGGGCAGGGGGCTCGAACACCGGGGAGCTGTTTTTT. The chain joins TRBV19 to TRBJ2-2, with 8 bases fitting TRBD1. The germline gives CDR1 LNHDA, CDR2 SQIVND (reference sequence). With V trimmed by 3 bases and J by 0 bases, 6 bases remained unmatched. This CDR3 contains 17 residues.

The chain couples TRBV4-3 to TRBJ1-2; a possible D gene is TRBD1 (6 bases). V lost 3 bases and J 4 bases, leaving 15 bases between the germline ends. Looked up from germline, CDR1 is LGHNA and CDR2 is YSLEER. This CDR3 region has 15 residues. As DNA, the CDR3 is TGCGCCAGCAGCCAGGCCTGGGGGGCAGGCTATGGCTACACCTTC. Its translation is CASSQAWGAGYGYTF.

This rearrangement joins TRBV10-3 to TRBJ2-3; possible D gene TRBD2, 6 bases. Germline V gene lookup returns CDR1 ENHRY and CDR2 SYGVKD. This CDR3 contains 16 residues. V lost 2 bases and J lost 0, with 12 bases in between. CDR3 in amino acids: CAISERRETSTDTQYF. CDR3 bases: TGTGCCATCAGTGAGAGGAGGGAGACCAGCACAGATACGCAGTATTTT.

The rearrangement links TRBV19 to TRBJ2-1, with 10 bases lining up with TRBD2. Germline V CDR1 and CDR2: LNHDA, SQIVND (reference sequence). This CDR3 comprises 16 residues. V was clipped by 5 bases and J by 4 bases; unmatched bases: 8. The CDR3: CASSSQTSGLYNEQFF. The CDR3, as DNA: TGTGCCAGTAGTTCCCAGACTAGCGGGCTTTACAATGAGCAGTTCTTC.

V and J are TRBV6-6 and TRBJ2-7; 8 bases align to TRBD1. Trimming took 2 bases from V and 3 from J; bases not matched to a gene: 3. Germline V lookup: CDR1 MNHNY, CDR2 SVGAGI (reference sequence). The CDR3 contains 14 residues. CDR3 in amino acids: CASSYGQGLYEQYF. In DNA, the CDR3 is TGTGCCAGCAGTTACGGACAGGGTCTCTACGAGCAGTACTTC.

V gene TRBV7-2 combines with J gene TRBJ1-1; no clear D gene. Germline CDR1 SGHTA, CDR2 FQGNSA. Trimming shortened V by 2 bases and J by 7 bases, and 17 bases separated the two germline ends. This CDR3 has 15 residues. CDR3: CASSLQAAIKGEAFF. CDR3 in DNA: TGTGCCAGCAGCTTACAGGCAGCCATAAAGGGTGAAGCTTTCTTT. The full variable domain, with the rest looked up from reference TRBV7-2 and TRBJ1-1, is GAGVSQSPSNKVTEKGKDVELRCDPISGHTALYWYRQSLGQGLEFLIYFQGNSAPDKSGLPSDRFSAERTGGSVSTLTIQRTQQEDSAVYLCASSLQAAIKGEAFFGQGTRLTVV.

This clonotype was recorded a few times. The V gene is TRBV2, the J gene TRBJ1-3; D is perhaps TRBD1 (5 bases). This CDR3 contains 16 residues. Germline V gives CDR1 SNHLY, CDR2 FYNNEI. V dropped 8 bases and J dropped 1 base, with 18 bases sitting between them. The CDR3 reads CASGASGRNSGNTIYF. CDR3 coding DNA: TGTGCCAGCGGGGCCTCAGGACGGAATTCTGGAAACACCATATATTTT.

There are many counts of this clonotype. This sequence joins TRBV7-9 and TRBJ1-1; 9 nucleotides align to TRBD1. The junction had 3 bases not matched to a gene; V was cut back by 6 bases and J by 1 base. Germline V gives CDR1 SEHNR, CDR2 FQNEAQ (reference sequence). This CDR3 contains 14 residues. The CDR3 protein is CASRPQGANTEAFF. The CDR3 bases are TGTGCCAGCAGACCACAGGGGGCGAACACTGAAGCTTTCTTT.

This clonotype has a handful of counts. V gene TRBV28 combines with J gene TRBJ2-1; D is ambiguous. The CDR3 loop spans 14 amino acids. Trimming took off 6 bases at V and 0 bases at J, with 9 bases between the two ends. In germline, CDR1 is MDHEN, CDR2 SYDVKM. CDR3 sequence: CASRPPGSYNEQFF. The CDR3 bases are TGTGCCAGCAGACCGCCCGGCTCCTACAATGAGCAGTTCTTC. The whole variable domain, filled in from reference TRBV28 and TRBJ2-1, reads DVKVTQSSRYLVKRTGEKVFLECVQDMDHENMFWYRQDPGLGLRLIYFSYDVKMKEKGDIPEGYSVSREKKERFSLILESASTNQTSMYLCASRPPGSYNEQFFGPGTRLTVL.

This clonotype was recorded a few times. The rearrangement uses TRBV7-2 and TRBJ2-1, with TRBD2 identical over 14 bases. The trim removed 5 bases at V and 7 bases at J, leaving 10 bases unmatched. Germline V lookup: CDR1 SGHTA, CDR2 FQGNSA. The CDR3 contains 17 residues. In nucleotides, the CDR3 is TGTGCCAGCAGCCCTCCCGGGACTAGCGGGAGAATGAATGAGCAGTTCTTC. This translates into CASSPPGTSGRMNEQFF.

The chain joins TRBV29-1 to TRBJ2-7, with TRBD2 identical over 10 bases. The CDR3 has 14 residues. Germline lookup yields CDR1 SQVTM and CDR2 ANQGSEA. J was trimmed by 5 bases and V by 5 bases; bases with no gene match: 9. CDR3 in DNA: TGCAGCGTTTACGAAGCGGGAGGGCCCCACGAGCAGTACTTC. Amino acid sequence: CSVYEAGGPHEQYF.

This clonotype was seen just once. J is TRBJ2-7 and V is TRBV3-1; 10 bases are a match to TRBD2. The CDR3 is 15 residues long. Germline CDR1 is LGHDT and CDR2 is YNNKEL (reference sequence). V was pared by 4 bases and J by 2 bases, with 5 bases of the junction left unmatched. The CDR3 protein is CASSPGLADTYEQYF. CDR3 DNA sequence: TGTGCCAGCAGCCCAGGACTAGCGGACACCTACGAGCAGTACTTC.

The genes are TRBV7-3 and TRBJ2-7; 7 bases match TRBD1. Germline loops: CDR1 SGHTA, CDR2 FQGTGA. The CDR3 loop spans 15 amino acids. J lost 6 bases, V lost 0 bases, and 8 bases had no gene match. CDR3 sequence (DNA): TGTGCCAGCAGCTTAACCCCAGGGGGAAGTAGCGAGCAGTACTTC. It codes for CASSLTPGGSSEQYF.

The V and J genes are TRBV10-2 and TRBJ2-5; no definite D call. There are 12 residues in the CDR3. The germline V gene has CDR1 WSHSY and CDR2 SAAADI. V was pared by 11 bases and J by 2 bases, with 12 bases between. Here the CDR3 reads CALQGFQETQYF. DNA of the CDR3: TGCGCCTTACAAGGCTTTCAAGAGACCCAGTACTTC.

This clonotype was picked up many times. V gene TRBV5-1 combines with J gene TRBJ1-4, with D perhaps matching TRBD1 (5 bases). With 3 bases removed from V and 4 bases from J, the gap between germline ends came to 10 bases. Germline CDR1 is SGHRS and CDR2 is YFSETQ. The CDR3 covers 14 residues. Here the CDR3 reads CASSSGPGNEKLFF. The CDR3 bases are TGCGCCAGCAGCTCGGGACCTGGTAATGAAAAACTGTTTTTT.

The chain combines TRBV27 with TRBJ1-1; D remains ambiguous. Germline V gene sequence: CDR1 MNHEY, CDR2 SMNVEV (reference sequence). CDR3 length: 12 residues. Trimming shortened V by 6 bases and J by 0 bases, and 5 bases separated the two germline ends. DNA of the CDR3: TGTGCCAGCAGCGCGGTGAACACTGAAGCTTTCTTT. Amino acids: CASSAVNTEAFF.

This clonotype occurred many times. This chain uses TRBV12-3 or TRBV12-4 with TRBJ2-5; D unclear. The CDR3 consists of 14 residues. Trimming removed 1 base at V and 1 base at J, with 7 bases between. This CDR3 reads CASSLDRFQETQYF. The CDR3 DNA sequence: TGTGCCAGCAGTTTAGACCGCTTCCAAGAGACCCAGTACTTC.

This clonotype was picked up many times. The chain joins TRBV4-1 to TRBJ2-7; D is uncertain. Per the germline V gene, CDR1 is MGHRA and CDR2 is YSYEKL. The CDR3 consists of 14 residues. V lost 5 bases and J lost 7, with 18 bases in between. The CDR3 loop reads CASSYPGRRAEQYF. The DNA of the CDR3 is TGCGCCAGCAGCTATCCCGGCCGCCGAGCGGAGCAGTACTTC.

This clonotype has ten or more counts. J is TRBJ2-1 and V is TRBV3-1, with 11 positions matching TRBD1. The germline CDR1 and CDR2 sequences are LGHDT and YNNKEL (reference sequence). This CDR3 is built from 16 residues. V dropped 5 bases and J dropped 12; count of bases not matched to a gene: 15. CDR3 loop: CASSSPARDRGKRQFF. DNA of the CDR3: TGTGCCAGCAGCTCTCCTGCCCGGGACAGGGGGAAAAGGCAGTTCTTC.

The chain has TRBV5-6 and TRBJ2-5, with TRBD1 identical over 7 bases. Trimming at V came to 5 bases and at J to 3 bases, leaving 7 bases not matched to a gene. There are 14 residues in the CDR3. Per the germline V gene, CDR1 is SGHDT and CDR2 is YYEEEE. The CDR3 protein is CASRTGTEEETQYF. The DNA for the CDR3 is TGTGCCAGCAGGACCGGGACAGAAGAAGAGACCCAGTACTTC.

This clonotype has more than one count but fewer than ten. The V and J genes are TRBV7-9 and TRBJ2-1; 8 nucleotides match TRBD2. The CDR3 loop spans 12 amino acids. Per germline, CDR1 SEHNR and CDR2 FQNEAQ (reference sequence). V dropped 4 bases and J dropped 10; count of bases not matched to a gene: 3. The CDR3 DNA reads as TGTGCCAGCAGCTCCACTAGCGGCGAGCAGTTCTTC. It is translated as CASSSTSGEQFF.

This clonotype has only a few counts. The CDR3 reads CSVVERYGYTF. In DNA, the CDR3 is TGCAGCGTTGTGGAGCGATATGGCTACACCTTC. The chain joins TRBV29-1 to TRBJ1-2, with D unresolved. The V end lost 4 bases, the J end lost 5 bases, and 8 bases lay between the germline ends. The germline V gene encodes CDR1 SQVTM and CDR2 ANQGSEA. The CDR3 extends over 11 amino acids.

This clonotype was seen repeatedly, ten times or more. The rearrangement links TRBV5-1 to TRBJ2-6; D is unresolved. Per the germline V gene, CDR1 is SGHRS and CDR2 is YFSETQ. Trimming removed 0 bases from V and 4 bases from J, with 5 bases in between. This CDR3 spans 14 amino acids. The CDR3 spells CASSLESGANVLTF. The DNA for the CDR3 is TGCGCCAGCAGCTTGGAGTCCGGGGCCAACGTCCTGACTTTC.